The source of this T cell receptor beta chain is a study of patients and donors after allogeneic stem cell transplantation. TCRdb re-analysed the RT-PCR reads in MiXCR, keeping a single row per CDR3 protein. The sample lists under 200,000 distinct CDR3 sequences, 20% to 25% occurring once. Trimming shortened V by 2 bases and J by 2 bases, and 12 bases separated the two germline ends. The CDR3 totals 15 residues. Germline lookup yields CDR1 SGHRS and CDR2 YFSETQ. This clonotype was seen a handful of times. The receptor's source is a human donor who was either an allogeneic HSCT recipient or a stem cell or donor lymphocyte infusion donor (not recorded which). It is not recorded whose cells these are; they may come from a transplant donor. V usage is TRBV5-1 and J usage is TRBJ2-3; possibly TRBD1 or TRBD2 for D (5 bases each). Sequencing was carried out using blood, either unsorted or a sorted T cell fraction (not recorded which). DNA for the CDR3: TGCGCCAGCAGCTTAGGGGAGTCTATCACAGATACGCAGTATTTT. This translates into CASSLGESITDTQYF.